This passage covers 27 T cell receptor beta chains from one sample sequenced in a study of response to subunit inactivated influenza vaccine. Each CDR3 protein gets one entry after TCRdb re-called the RT-PCR reads with MiXCR. The sample holds about half a million distinct CDR3 sequences, 9.5% to 12% seen once. Sequenced here: PBMCs from blood, sampled 45 days after vaccination. These TCRs come from a man aged 45 to 65 who received an inactivated influenza vaccine.

This clonotype showed up many times. The V and J genes are TRBV4-3 and TRBJ2-2; a possible D gene is TRBD2 (6 bases). CDR1 and CDR2 (germline): LGHNA, YSLEER. The CDR3 consists of 19 residues. V lost 4 bases and J 1 base, leaving 22 bases between the germline ends. The CDR3 protein is CASSPGGLVLRRNTGELFF. CDR3 DNA: TGCGCCAGCAGCCCCGGAGGGTTGGTCCTCAGGAGGAACACCGGGGAGCTGTTTTTT.

This chain uses TRBV2 with TRBJ2-7, with D uncertain. V was shortened by 5 bases and J by 4 bases, with 9 bases between the two germline ends. Looked up from germline, CDR1 is SNHLY and CDR2 is FYNNEI. CDR3 length: 12 amino acids. The CDR3 sequence is CASSIQIYEQYF. CDR3 sequence (DNA): TGTGCCAGCAGTATACAGATTTACGAGCAGTACTTC.

This clonotype was observed a handful of times. The chain combines TRBV20-1 with TRBJ1-5, with TRBD1 as a possible D gene (5 bases). Trimming pared 3 bases from V and 4 bases from J, leaving 13 bases between. The germline gives CDR1 DFQATT, CDR2 SNEGSKA (reference sequence). The CDR3 sequence is 14 residues long. Written as DNA, the CDR3 is TGCAGTGCTAGGAACCCAGCAGGGAATCAGCCCCAGCATTTT. Translating gives CSARNPAGNQPQHF.

This clonotype was picked up a small number of times. The chain uses TRBV29-1 and TRBJ2-1; 8 nucleotides agree with TRBD1. The germline V gene has CDR1 SQVTM and CDR2 ANQGSEA. V lost 2 bases and J lost 6; bases outside the gene matches: 6. This CDR3 is built from 14 residues. CDR3 region: CSVEPRGLPNEQFF. As DNA, the CDR3 is TGCAGCGTTGAACCCAGGGGGCTACCCAATGAGCAGTTCTTC.

The CDR3 sequence: CASNPTGGNTEAFF. CDR3 DNA: TGCGCCAGCAATCCGACAGGGGGGAACACTGAAGCTTTCTTT. V gene TRBV5-1 combines with J gene TRBJ1-1; 9 bases fit TRBD1. V trimming: 6 bases; J trimming: 1 base; junction bases outside the gene matches: 4. Germline CDR1 reads SGHRS; CDR2 reads YFSETQ. This CDR3 spans 14 amino acids.

This clonotype was observed a handful of times. Sequence at one end of the junction differs from germline and may be a read error. V and J are TRBV6-5 and TRBJ2-6; perhaps TRBD1 as D (5 bases). CDR1 is MNHEY and CDR2 is SVGAGI in the germline V gene. The CDR3 totals 16 residues. The CDR3 DNA sequence: TGTGCCAGCAGTTACGGCGCAACCTCTGGGGCCAACGCCCTGACTTTC. Translation gives CASSYGATSGANALTF.

CDR3 sequence: CSAPGGGQPQHF. The CDR3 DNA reads TGCAGTGCCCCCGGTGGGGGTCAGCCCCAGCATTTT. The chain links TRBV20-1 to TRBJ1-5; possibly TRBD1 for D (5 bases). CDR3 length: 12 residues. Trimming shortened V by 6 bases and J by 6 bases, and 12 bases separated the two germline ends. Germline CDR1 DFQATT, CDR2 SNEGSKA (reference sequence).

There are a few counts of this clonotype. The V and J genes are TRBV12-3 or TRBV12-4 and TRBJ2-7; TRBD2 agrees at 8 bases. The V gene end was trimmed by 4 bases and the J gene end by 0 bases; junction bases not matched to a gene: 11. The CDR3 is made up of 17 amino acids. DNA of the CDR3: TGTGCCAGCAGTTCCATGGGAAGCGGGGGTAGCTCCTACGAGCAGTACTTC. Protein: CASSSMGSGGSSYEQYF.

This clonotype has a handful of counts. J is TRBJ2-3 and V is TRBV5-6, with D tentatively TRBD1 (6 bases). Germline CDR1 SGHDT, CDR2 YYEEEE. The CDR3 contains 16 residues. The germline V and J ends were trimmed by 3 bases and 0 bases, with 14 bases remaining between them. The CDR3 is CASSWKRTASTDTQYF. CDR3 DNA sequence: TGTGCCAGCAGCTGGAAGCGGACAGCTAGCACAGATACGCAGTATTTT.

The chain uses TRBV7-9 and TRBJ2-4; D is unclear. CDR1 SEHNR and CDR2 FQNEAQ come from the germline V gene (reference sequence). This CDR3 has 15 amino acids. With 5 bases removed from V and 0 bases from J, the gap between germline ends came to 11 bases. The CDR3 loop is CASSRVSLAKNIQYF. CDR3 in DNA: TGTGCCAGCAGCCGGGTCAGTTTAGCCAAAAACATTCAGTACTTC.

This clonotype was observed at least ten times. The V and J genes are TRBV7-2 and TRBJ2-1, with D maybe TRBD1 (6 bases). This CDR3 is 13 amino acids long. Trimming shortened V by 7 bases and J by 2 bases, and 9 bases separated the two germline ends. Germline CDR1 is SGHTA and CDR2 is FQGNSA. CDR3 sequence: CASNRDTYNEQFF. CDR3 nucleotides: TGTGCCAGCAACCGGGACACCTACAATGAGCAGTTCTTC.

This clonotype was seen a handful of times. The chain employs TRBV4-1 and TRBJ2-3; TRBD2 matches 8 bases. J gave up 7 bases and V 4 bases, and 7 bases lay outside the gene matches. The CDR3 has 14 residues. The germline CDR1 and CDR2 sequences are MGHRA and YSYEKL. The CDR3 is CASSLGGATYTQYF. The DNA of the CDR3 is TGCGCCAGCAGCCTCGGGGGGGCTACTTATACGCAGTATTTT.

This clonotype was observed at least ten times. This chain connects TRBV7-2 to TRBJ2-7; 7 bases are shared with TRBD1. The V gene's germline CDR1 is SGHTA and CDR2 FQGNSA. Trimming at V came to 5 bases and at J to 3 bases, leaving 4 bases not matched to a gene. CDR3 length equals 13 residues. CDR3 sequence reads: CASSVGTVYEQYF. CDR3 DNA: TGTGCCAGCAGCGTCGGGACAGTCTACGAGCAGTACTTC.

The chain links TRBV5-1 to TRBJ2-1; a possible D gene is TRBD1 (6 bases). The CDR3 has 12 residues. The V end was cut by 4 bases, the J end by 10 bases, with 12 bases between. Germline V gene sequence: CDR1 SGHRS, CDR2 YFSETQ. Here the CDR3 reads CASSVIQGEQFF. CDR3 nucleotide sequence: TGCGCCAGCAGCGTCATCCAGGGGGAGCAGTTCTTC.

This clonotype has more than one count but fewer than ten. V gene TRBV25-1 combines with J gene TRBJ1-1, with D possibly being TRBD1 (5 bases). Germline CDR1 MGHDK, CDR2 SYGVNS. The V end was cut by 1 base, the J end by 3 bases, with 27 bases between. The CDR3 runs 20 residues. CDR3 bases: TGTGCCAGCAGTGAATTGGGAGTTACACGTCCTGTTGGGGGGGACACTGAAGCTTTCTTT. Amino acid sequence: CASSELGVTRPVGGDTEAFF.

This clonotype turned up a few times. This chain uses TRBV4-3 with TRBJ2-1, with D unclear. The ends were cut back, 0 bases at V and 9 bases at J, with 15 bases in the middle. The CDR3 contains 15 residues. Germline assignment: CDR1 LGHNA and CDR2 YSLEER. The CDR3, as DNA: TGCGCCAGCAGCCAAGAAGAACGGTTGGACCTTGAGCAGTTCTTC. Translating it yields CASSQEERLDLEQFF.

This clonotype was counted only a few times. The V gene is TRBV7-9, the J gene TRBJ2-1; no reliable D call. Trimming removed 3 bases from V and 5 bases from J, with 8 bases in between. The CDR3 is 13 amino acids. Germline lookup yields CDR1 SEHNR and CDR2 FQNEAQ (reference sequence). DNA for the CDR3: TGTGCCAGCAGCTTTGGAGAGAACAATGAGCAGTTCTTC. It is translated as CASSFGENNEQFF.

This clonotype was detected only once. The chain joins TRBV7-9 to TRBJ2-4, with a tentative D call TRBD1 (6 bases). V was trimmed by 5 bases and J by 0 bases, leaving 14 bases between them. Germline CDR1 reads SEHNR; CDR2 reads FQNEAQ (reference sequence). This CDR3 region has 16 residues. In DNA, the CDR3 is TGTGCCAGCAGCCCCAGGGGAGAGATAGCCAAAAACATTCAGTACTTC. It encodes CASSPRGEIAKNIQYF. The whole variable domain, remainder taken from reference TRBV7-9 and TRBJ2-4, is DTGVSQNPRHKITKRGQNVTFRCDPISEHNRLYWYRQTLGQGPEFLTYFQNEAQLEKSRLLSDRFSAERPKGSFSTLEIQRTEQGDSAMYLCASSPRGEIAKNIQYFGAGTRLSVL.

This clonotype was recorded many times. The chain uses TRBV20-1 and TRBJ2-7; D assignment may be TRBD1 or TRBD2 (5 bases each). This CDR3 comprises 15 residues. Trimming stripped 4 bases from V and 7 bases from J, with 23 bases between. CDR1 is DFQATT and CDR2 is SNEGSKA in the germline V gene (reference sequence). CDR3 sequence reads: CSATLQEGLGTEQYF. DNA of the CDR3: TGCAGTGCTACGCTACAGGAAGGACTTGGTACTGAGCAGTACTTC.

The chain uses TRBV28 and TRBJ2-1; D gene uncertain. Germline CDR1 is MDHEN and CDR2 is SYDVKM. The CDR3 sequence is 15 residues long. Trimming shortened V by 7 bases and J by 1 base, and 14 bases separated the two germline ends. The CDR3 coding sequence is TGTGCCAGCAAGCAGGTAATAGGGTCCTACAATGAGCAGTTCTTC. It codes for CASKQVIGSYNEQFF.

The gene calls are TRBV27 and TRBJ2-2; perhaps TRBD1 as D (6 bases). The germline V and J ends were trimmed by 6 bases and 0 bases, with 8 bases remaining between them. Germline assignment: CDR1 MNHEY and CDR2 SMNVEV (reference sequence). This CDR3 has 14 amino acids. Here the CDR3 reads CASRRDTNTGELFF. CDR3 DNA: TGTGCCAGCAGACGGGACACGAACACCGGGGAGCTGTTTTTT.

The chain carries TRBV4-2 and TRBJ2-2; 7 bases line up with TRBD1. After removal of 0 bases from V and 6 bases from J, the junction contained 1 base not matched to a gene. CDR3 length: 14 residues. Per germline, CDR1 LGHNA and CDR2 YNFKEQ. The CDR3 reads CASSQETGAGELFF. The DNA for the CDR3 is TGTGCCAGCAGCCAAGAAACAGGGGCCGGGGAGCTGTTTTTT.

This clonotype was counted between two and nine times. The V gene is TRBV20-1, the J gene TRBJ1-5, with D maybe TRBD1 (6 bases). The germline CDR1 and CDR2 sequences are DFQATT and SNEGSKA (reference sequence). Deletions cut 3 bases from V and 0 bases from J, with 12 bases between. The CDR3 runs to 15 residues. CDR3 amino acids: CSARRGFGSNQPQHF. The CDR3 bases are TGCAGTGCTAGGAGGGGGTTTGGTAGCAATCAGCCCCAGCATTTT.

In this sample, this clonotype turned up a few times. It is unclear where the CDR3 begins or ends on the DNA, so no DNA is shown, and the CDR3 is as TCRdb lists it. CDR3 loop: CATSDFGTGSQVTF. The rearrangement uses TRBV24-1 and TRBJ2-1; whether TRBD1, the table's D call, matches the DNA was not checked. The CDR3 length is 14 residues, termini included. Germline CDR1 reads KGHDR; CDR2 reads SFDVKD.

This clonotype was observed many times. The genes are TRBV12-3 or TRBV12-4 and TRBJ2-1, with 10 nucleotides matching TRBD2. J lost 7 bases, V lost 4 bases, and 7 bases had no gene match. CDR3 length: 15 residues. As DNA, the CDR3 is TGTGCCAGCAGTTCCTCGGGACTAGCGTTGAATGAGCAGTTCTTC. Translating gives CASSSSGLALNEQFF.

This clonotype has ten or more counts. This rearrangement joins TRBV20-1 to TRBJ2-1; 7 bases map to TRBD1. CDR1 and CDR2 (germline): DFQATT, SNEGSKA (reference sequence). V lost 3 bases to trimming and J lost 0 bases; unmatched junction nucleotides: 2. The CDR3 consists of 14 residues. CDR3 bases: TGCAGTGCTAGGGACAGGCGCTCCTACAATGAGCAGTTCTTC. It is translated as CSARDRRSYNEQFF.

This clonotype was seen a handful of times. J is TRBJ2-2 and V is TRBV12-3 or TRBV12-4; unclear D gene. Trimming removed 6 bases from V and 0 bases from J, with 17 bases in between. CDR3 length equals 17 residues. The CDR3 loop is CASSLPAGFSNTGELFF. The CDR3 DNA reads TGTGCCAGCAGCCTCCCGGCAGGTTTCTCGAACACCGGGGAGCTGTTTTTT.